The source of this T cell receptor (beta chain) is a study of T cell repertoires in cytomegalovirus infection. A note on this clonotype: Its target is unknown.

The CDR3 consists of 14 residues. Germline V CDR1 and CDR2: MNHEY, SVGEGT. The V and J ends lost 7 bases and 0 bases, in that order; junction bases with no gene match: 6. From the reads, TCRdb called clonotypes with MiXCR, one entry per CDR3 protein. Here the sample spans more than 250,000 distinct CDR3 sequences, 25% being singletons. The sample in question was cultured PBMCs, obtained from culture after CMV antigen stimulation. The chain links TRBV6-2 or TRBV6-3 to TRBJ2-7, with 7 bases identical to TRBD2. The TCR was taken from a human donor in good health (CMV status not recorded). Some clones in this sample may be carry-over from other donors' samples. The CDR3 sequence is CASKLAESSYEQYV. CDR3 DNA: TGTGCCAGCAAGCTAGCGGAGAGCTCCTACGAGCAGTACGTC.